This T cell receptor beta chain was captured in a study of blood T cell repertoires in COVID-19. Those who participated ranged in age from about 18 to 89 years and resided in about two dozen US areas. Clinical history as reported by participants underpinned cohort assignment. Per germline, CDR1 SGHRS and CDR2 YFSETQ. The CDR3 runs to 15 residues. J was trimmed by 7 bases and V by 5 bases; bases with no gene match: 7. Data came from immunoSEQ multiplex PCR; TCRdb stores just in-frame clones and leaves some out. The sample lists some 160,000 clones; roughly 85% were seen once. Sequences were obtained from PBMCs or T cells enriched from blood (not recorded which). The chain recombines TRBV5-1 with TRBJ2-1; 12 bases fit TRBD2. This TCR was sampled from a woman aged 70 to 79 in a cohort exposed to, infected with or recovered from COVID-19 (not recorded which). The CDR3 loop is CASSTLAGGGNEQFF. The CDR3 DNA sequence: TGCGCCAGCAGTACACTAGCGGGAGGCGGGAATGAGCAGTTCTTC.